This TCR beta chain was documented in a study of T cell responses to AZD1222 COVID-19 vaccine. Comments on this clone: Antigen unknown.

Data came from immunoSEQ multiplex PCR; TCRdb stores just in-frame clones and leaves some out. The data show 130,000 or so clones, with more than 80% seen just once and over 2.5% held by the top ten. Trimming removed 2 bases at V and 2 bases at J, with 13 bases between. The CDR3 sequence is 15 residues long. Germline V gene lookup returns CDR1 MNHEY and CDR2 SVGAGI. Points from the study as a whole: The breadth and depth of Spike-specific TCRs increased once two AZD1222 doses had been given. Clonal diversity was possibly underestimated, and the donors were mostly white British, with more females. Nearly half of unique spike-specific TCRs reportedly avoided B.1.351 and B.1.1.7 mutated regions. The number of AZD1222 recipients seropositive at baseline was only five or six.

This chain links TRBV6-5 with TRBJ2-7; D possibly uses TRBD1 or TRBD2 (6 bases each). This TCR was recovered from an adult in good health. Source: peripheral blood, taken on day 0 of AZD1222 vaccination. CDR3 sequence (DNA): TGTGCCAGCAGTTACGGGGGGCAGGGCCCCTACGAGCAGTACTTC. This gives the protein CASSYGGQGPYEQYF.